This record looks at one T cell receptor beta chain sequence and its context. Its specificity is unknown. The junction differs from germline at one of its ends, possibly a read error. The record originates from a study of blood T cells in healthy people across ages. Regarding the study as a whole: Older individuals had lower TCR beta diversity per million T cells (the decline was roughly linear). In long-lived donors, naive CD4+ cell counts and diversity exceeded those of aged donors.

A second 7 to 11 cycle PCR used barcoded and J-beta primers. Every single cDNA molecule received a tag from a template-switch adaptor with 12 random nucleotides. TCRdb recomputed calls from the 5' RACE reads with MiXCR, one row per CDR3 protein. The sample records some 900,000 distinct CDR3 sequences, 40% to 60% being singletons. Germline CDR1 and CDR2: SGHDT and YYEEEE. The CDR3 is 17 amino acids. Healthy Caucasian individuals from Russia aged about 6 to 100 served as donors. The chain links TRBV5-6 to TRBJ2-1; 8 nucleotides align to TRBD1. Sequencing was performed on blood. This clonotype was sampled from a man in his thirties or forties in good health. The CDR3 nucleotides are TGTGCCAGCAGCCGCACGACAGGGGTGCGCCCCTACAATGGGCAGTTCTTC. As protein: CASSRTTGVRPYNGQFF.